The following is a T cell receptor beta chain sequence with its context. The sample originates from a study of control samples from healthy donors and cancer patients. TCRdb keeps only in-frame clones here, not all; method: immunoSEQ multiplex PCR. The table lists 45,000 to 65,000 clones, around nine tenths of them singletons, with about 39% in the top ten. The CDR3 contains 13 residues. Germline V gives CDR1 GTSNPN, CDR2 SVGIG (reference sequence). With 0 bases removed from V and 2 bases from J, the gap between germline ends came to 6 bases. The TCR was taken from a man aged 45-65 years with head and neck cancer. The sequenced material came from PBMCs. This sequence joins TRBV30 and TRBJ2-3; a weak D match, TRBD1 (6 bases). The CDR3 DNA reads TGTGCCTGGAGTGTGGGGGCCACAGATACGCAGTATTTT. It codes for CAWSVGATDTQYF.